A single sample is the source of the 28 T cell receptor beta chains below, sequenced in a study of cytomegalovirus exposure and HLA in healthy donors. Primers: 60 Vbeta forward and 13 Jbeta reverse. Only in-frame clones appear in the TCRdb table, and some are missing; sequencing was by immunoSEQ multiplex PCR. The sample features around 140,000 clones, with roughly 2% in its top ten. Sequencing was carried out using PBMCs. These receptors originate from a young woman in good health and CMV-seronegative.

The gene calls are TRBV6-5 and TRBJ2-7, with a tentative D call TRBD2 (5 bases). This CDR3 is built from 13 residues. V was cut by 7 bases and J by 2 bases, with 12 bases left in between. The germline V gene has CDR1 MNHEY and CDR2 SVGAGI. Here the CDR3 reads CASNKEGTYEQYF. CDR3 DNA: TGTGCCAGCAACAAAGAGGGAACCTACGAGCAGTACTTC.

CDR3 sequence (DNA): TGTGCCAGCAGCCAATCCGGGACACTGAATCAGCCCCAGCATTTT. This translates into CASSQSGTLNQPQHF. The chain links TRBV4-2 to TRBJ1-5; a weak D match, TRBD1 (6 bases). Trimming stripped 2 bases from V and 4 bases from J, with 12 bases between. The CDR3 totals 15 residues. The germline V gene encodes CDR1 LGHNA and CDR2 YNFKEQ.

The rearrangement uses TRBV19 and TRBJ1-2, with 7 nucleotides matching TRBD1. After removal of 10 bases from V and 4 bases from J, the junction contained 12 bases not matched to a gene. There are 14 residues in the CDR3. The germline gives CDR1 LNHDA, CDR2 SQIVND (reference sequence). Here the CDR3 DNA reads TGTGCCACCTCTCCGACAGGGCCAGCCTATGGCTACACCTTC. It translates to CATSPTGPAYGYTF.

The V and J genes are TRBV5-6 and TRBJ2-3, with 14 nucleotides matching TRBD2. This CDR3 comprises 18 residues. Germline V gene lookup returns CDR1 SGHDT and CDR2 YYEEEE. The junction had 14 bases not matched to a gene; V was cut back by 4 bases and J by 7 bases. CDR3 sequence: CASSQVPGTSGRKNTQYF. CDR3 sequence (DNA): TGTGCCAGCAGCCAAGTACCCGGGACTAGCGGGAGAAAAAATACGCAGTATTTT.

The chain links TRBV6-1 to TRBJ2-7; D not resolved. CDR3 length equals 11 residues. Between the trimmed V and J ends, which lost 7 bases and 1 base, there was a span of 5 bases. Germline V gene lookup returns CDR1 MNHNS and CDR2 SASEGT. The chain's CDR3 is CASMESYEQYF. The CDR3 DNA follows: TGTGCCAGCATGGAGTCCTACGAGCAGTACTTC.

V usage is TRBV6-1 and J usage is TRBJ2-2, with D perhaps TRBD1 (5 bases). Trimming shortened V by 1 base and J by 9 bases, and 12 bases separated the two germline ends. CDR1 is MNHNS and CDR2 is SASEGT in the germline V gene. This CDR3 has 14 residues. For the CDR3, the DNA is TGTGCCAGCAGTGAAGAAGGGGAAGTAAGGGAGCTGTTTTTT. Translating it yields CASSEEGEVRELFF.

Here the CDR3 DNA reads TGTGCCAGCTCACCTTCCGGGGGGTATCGGCCCCAGCATTTT. Residues: CASSPSGGYRPQHF. The rearrangement joins TRBV18 to TRBJ1-5; a possible D gene is TRBD1 (5 bases). Germline lookup yields CDR1 KGHSH and CDR2 LQKENI. The V and J ends lost 3 bases and 9 bases respectively, with 15 bases between them. The CDR3 spans 14 residues.

The rearrangement links TRBV19 to TRBJ2-7, with TRBD2 identical over 11 bases. This CDR3 comprises 15 residues. Germline V gene sequence: CDR1 LNHDA, CDR2 SQIVND (reference sequence). V was clipped by 4 bases and J by 5 bases; unmatched bases: 7. The CDR3 bases are TGTGCCAGTAGTACTCCGGGACTAGCGGCCCACGAGCAGTACTTC. This sequence encodes CASSTPGLAAHEQYF.

The chain carries TRBV10-1 and TRBJ2-7, with D tentatively TRBD1 (6 bases). V lost 2 bases and J lost 0, with 11 bases in between. Germline CDR1 is WNHNN and CDR2 is SYGVQD (reference sequence). The CDR3 has 15 amino acids. The CDR3 nucleotides are TGCGCCAGCAGTGAGGGACAGAAGCCCTCCTACGAGCAGTACGTC. This encodes CASSEGQKPSYEQYV.

V usage is TRBV5-1 and J usage is TRBJ2-1, with TRBD2 matching 8 bases. This CDR3 contains 15 residues. J lost 7 bases, V lost 1 base, and 7 bases had no gene match. The V gene's germline CDR1 is SGHRS and CDR2 YFSETQ. CDR3 DNA sequence: TGCGCCAGCAGCTTGACTAGCGGTGTCCTAAATGAGCAGTTCTTC. Protein sequence: CASSLTSGVLNEQFF.

The V gene is TRBV6-7, the J gene TRBJ2-1; 10 bases agree with TRBD2. TRBV6-7 counts as an open reading frame of uncertain function. CDR3 length equals 21 residues. V lost 0 bases and J lost 0; bases outside the gene matches: 14. The CDR3 loop is CASSYSNGLADLRGSYNEQFF. CDR3 nucleotides: TGTGCCAGCAGTTACTCGAACGGACTAGCGGACCTAAGGGGCTCCTACAATGAGCAGTTCTTC.

The chain combines TRBV27 with TRBJ1-1; D remains unclear. The V and J ends lost 1 base and 1 base respectively, with 4 bases between them. The germline CDR1 and CDR2 sequences are MNHEY and SMNVEV (reference sequence). CDR3 size: 13 residues. The CDR3 loop is CASSLWQNTEAFF. CDR3 coding DNA: TGTGCCAGCAGTTTATGGCAGAACACTGAAGCTTTCTTT.

The CDR3 bases are TGTGCCTGGAGTTATTCCTGGACTCAAGAGACCCAGTACTTC. Amino acids: CAWSYSWTQETQYF. The genes are TRBV30 and TRBJ2-5; D might be TRBD2 (5 bases). The CDR3 contains 14 residues. Germline CDR1 and CDR2: GTSNPN and SVGIG (reference sequence). V lost 2 bases and J 2 bases, leaving 12 bases between the germline ends.

The chain uses TRBV10-2 and TRBJ2-7; TRBD2 matches 14 bases. The germline V gene encodes CDR1 WSHSY and CDR2 SAAADI. The CDR3 consists of 16 residues. Trimming cost V 7 bases and J 0 bases; bases outside gene matches: 5. The CDR3 loop reads CASTGLAGGTSYEQYV. The CDR3 DNA reads as TGCGCCAGCACCGGACTAGCGGGAGGAACCTCCTACGAGCAGTACGTC.

The genes are TRBV28 and TRBJ2-3; no definite D call. V was shortened by 8 bases and J by 4 bases, with 16 bases between the two germline ends. Germline assignment: CDR1 MDHEN and CDR2 SYDVKM. The CDR3 is made up of 14 amino acids. In DNA, the CDR3 is TGTGCCAGCGAGAACCATGGAAGCGCAGATACGCAGTATTTT. Translated, it gives CASENHGSADTQYF.

V gene TRBV4-2 combines with J gene TRBJ1-1, with D possibly matching TRBD1 (5 bases). CDR1 and CDR2 from the germline V gene are LGHNA and YNFKEQ. The CDR3 loop spans 15 amino acids. V was clipped by 0 bases and J by 4 bases, with 12 bases between them. CDR3 nucleotides: TGTGCCAGCAGCCAAGAAGCTGGGGCGGTCACTGAAGCTTTCTTT. Translation: CASSQEAGAVTEAFF.

The rearrangement uses TRBV19 and TRBJ1-2; 8 bases are a match to TRBD1. The J segment lost 0 bases and the V segment lost 4 bases, leaving 4 bases of the junction unmatched. Germline values: CDR1 LNHDA, CDR2 SQIVND (reference sequence). The CDR3 has 15 amino acids. The CDR3 is CASSKDRGTNYGYTF. In nucleotides, the CDR3 is TGTGCCAGTAGTAAAGACAGGGGCACTAACTATGGCTACACCTTC.

This chain links TRBV4-3 with TRBJ2-2, with 10 bases lining up with TRBD2. V dropped 8 bases and J dropped 2; count of bases not matched to a gene: 8. This CDR3 contains 16 residues. Germline CDR1 reads LGHNA; CDR2 reads YSLEER. CDR3 region: CASSPGLAINTGELFF. The CDR3 nucleotides read TGCGCCAGCTCCCCGGGACTAGCGATCAACACCGGGGAGCTGTTTTTT.

The V and J genes are TRBV5-6 and TRBJ1-2; unclear D gene. V lost 0 bases to trimming and J lost 3 bases, with 9 bases between them. CDR3 length equals 14 residues. Germline V gene data show CDR1 as SGHDT and CDR2 as YYEEEE. The CDR3 region has the DNA TGTGCCAGCAGCTTGGGCAGGCTGGACTATGGCTACACCTTC. Its protein product is CASSLGRLDYGYTF.

The chain uses TRBV13 and TRBJ2-1; 7 bases are shared with TRBD2. The CDR3 is 16 residues long. The V gene end was trimmed by 1 base and the J gene end by 2 bases; junction bases not matched to a gene: 5. Germline lookup yields CDR1 PRHDT and CDR2 FYEKMQ (reference sequence). The CDR3 here is CASSLDGLAAYNEQFF. CDR3 nucleotide sequence: TGTGCCAGCAGCTTAGACGGTCTAGCGGCCTACAATGAGCAGTTCTTC. Based on the CDR3 plus reference TRBV13 and TRBJ2-1, the full variable domain is AAGVIQSPRHLIKEKRETATLKCYPIPRHDTVYWYQQGPGQDPQFLISFYEKMQSDKGSIPDRFSAQQFSDYHSELNMSSLELGDSALYFCASSLDGLAAYNEQFFGPGTRLTVL.

J is TRBJ1-5 and V is TRBV6-1; 11 positions match TRBD1. This CDR3 region has 14 residues. The ends lost 5 bases at V and 7 bases at J; junction bases unmatched: 4. CDR1 and CDR2 from the germline V gene are MNHNS and SASEGT. CDR3 in DNA: TGTGCCAGCAGTTGGACAGGGGGCGAACAGCCCCAGCATTTT. This translates into CASSWTGGEQPQHF.

The V and J genes are TRBV7-6 and TRBJ2-5, with D maybe TRBD2 (6 bases). Germline CDR1 is SGHVS and CDR2 is FNYEAQ. The CDR3 sequence is 17 residues long. V lost 2 bases, J lost 2 bases, and 18 bases lay in between. Written as DNA, the CDR3 is TGTGCCAGCAGCTTAAGGTGGGGGGATCTGCCTCAAGAGACCCAGTACTTC. Translation: CASSLRWGDLPQETQYF. Combining the CDR3 with reference TRBV7-6 and TRBJ2-5 gives the whole variable domain GAGVSQSPRYKVTKRGQDVALRCDPISGHVSLYWYRQALGQGPEFLTYFNYEAQQDKSGLPNDRFSAERPEGSISTLTIQRTEQRDSAMYRCASSLRWGDLPQETQYFGPGTRLLVL.

The rearrangement uses TRBV7-2 and TRBJ1-1; 7 nucleotides line up with TRBD1. Germline lookup yields CDR1 SGHTA and CDR2 FQGNSA. The CDR3 covers 13 residues. The V and J ends lost 5 bases and 5 bases, in that order; junction bases with no gene match: 5. CDR3 coding DNA: TGTGCCAGCAGCCAAAAACAGGGGACTGAAGCTTTCTTT. Translation gives CASSQKQGTEAFF.

The rearrangement joins TRBV7-2 to TRBJ1-1; perhaps TRBD1 as D (6 bases). Germline assignment: CDR1 SGHTA and CDR2 FQGNSA. The CDR3 totals 15 residues. Deletions cut 5 bases from V and 1 base from J, with 14 bases between. CDR3 residues: CASSLGGGGNTEAFF. CDR3 DNA sequence: TGTGCCAGCAGCCTAGGGGGTGGAGGGAACACTGAAGCTTTCTTT.

The chain links TRBV6-6 to TRBJ1-1; D gene uncertain. The CDR3 consists of 14 residues. From germline, CDR1 is MNHNY and CDR2 SVGAGI (reference sequence). V was shortened by 0 bases and J by 6 bases, with 11 bases between the two germline ends. CDR3 coding DNA: TGTGCCAGCAGTTACTCGAAAGCTCGGGCTGAAGCTTTCTTT. As protein: CASSYSKARAEAFF.

The V and J genes are TRBV15 and TRBJ2-1; TRBD2 is a possible D gene (5 bases). Trimming left V 8 bases short and J 3 bases short, with 17 bases between. The CDR3 totals 15 residues. The germline V gene has CDR1 LNHNV and CDR2 YYDKDF (reference sequence). The CDR3 DNA sequence: TGTGCCACCTCCATCGTCACGGGAAGCTACAATGAGCAGTTCTTC. Translated, it gives CATSIVTGSYNEQFF. Full variable domain (rest looked up from reference TRBV15 and TRBJ2-1): DAMVIQNPRYQVTQFGKPVTLSCSQTLNHNVMYWYQQKSSQAPKLLFHYYDKDFNNEADTPDNFQSRRPNTSFCFLDIRSPGLGDTAMYLCATSIVTGSYNEQFFGPGTRLTVL.

The chain recombines TRBV19 with TRBJ2-1; TRBD2 matches 9 bases. Germline V CDR1 and CDR2: LNHDA, SQIVND (reference sequence). The CDR3 spans 15 residues. V dropped 5 bases and J dropped 8; count of bases not matched to a gene: 10. Here the CDR3 DNA reads TGTGCCAGTAGTTCGGCTGCGGGAGGGGGACATGAGCAGTTCTTC. Encoded protein: CASSSAAGGGHEQFF.

The chain uses TRBV5-6 and TRBJ1-3; D perhaps matches TRBD1 (6 bases). There are 19 residues in the CDR3. The germline CDR1 and CDR2 sequences are SGHDT and YYEEEE. V was trimmed by 0 bases and J by 0 bases, leaving 19 bases between them. The CDR3 is CASSLGVYRASSSGNTIYF. CDR3 bases: TGTGCCAGCAGCTTGGGAGTTTACAGGGCCTCGAGCTCTGGAAACACCATATATTTT.